The clone carrying this T cell receptor beta chain was detected only a few times. Original handling: Amplification from reference gene primers served as the basis for estimated nucleated cell counts. Sequencing was performed with immunoSEQ multiplex PCR; in TCRdb, only in-frame clones are kept and a portion is missing. The V and J calls and clone size were taken over from that table, and D and trimming were inferred from the DNA. The sample shows approximately 300,000 clones, around 90% of them seen only once. These data belong to a study of blood T cell repertoires in COVID-19. The ends lost 4 bases at V and 0 bases at J; junction bases unmatched: 8. This CDR3 is 16 amino acids long. The V gene's germline CDR1 is SGHRS and CDR2 YFSETQ.

The sequenced sample consisted of peripheral blood. The TCR was taken from a woman in her forties or fifties who had recovered from COVID-19. The chain links TRBV5-1 to TRBJ2-3; 7 positions match TRBD2. The CDR3 DNA reads as TGCGCCAGCAGCCCGCGGGGGTCCGCTAGCACAGATACGCAGTATTTT. This translates into CASSPRGSASTDTQYF.